The rows below give T cell receptor beta chains drawn from one sample of a study of beta chain features in type 1 diabetes. Data came from immunoSEQ multiplex PCR; TCRdb stores just in-frame clones and leaves some out. This table holds about 930,000 clones, roughly a sixth found once. Specimen: naive CD4+ T cells from blood. Receptor source: a woman between 18 and 30 years old in good health. CDR3s leave out the opening cysteine and the closing phenylalanine or tryptophan. Each record gives: clone size, V gene, J gene, CDR3 protein. Part of the rows lack a size; the others show once, few, many or a class for expanded clones.

clone size: few
V gene: TRBV7-2
J gene: TRBJ2-6
CDR3 protein: ASSLWVVTSGANVLT

clone size: few
V gene: TRBV28
J gene: TRBJ2-2
CDR3 protein: ASSSRDRDAGELF

clone size: .
V gene: TRBV4-3
J gene: TRBJ1-2
CDR3 protein: ASSQDAGTGFGYT

clone size: .
V gene: TRBV18
J gene: .
CDR3 protein: ASSPGQWNEQY

clone size: once
V gene: TRBV7-3
J gene: TRBJ1-3
CDR3 protein: ASSPRTAGNSGNTIY

clone size: .
V gene: TRBV11-2
J gene: TRBJ2-1
CDR3 protein: ASGPLAGPYYNEQF

clone size: few
V gene: TRBV10-3
J gene: TRBJ2-2
CDR3 protein: AIRDTTGHPGELF

clone size: .
V gene: TRBV18
J gene: TRBJ2-7
CDR3 protein: ASSPPATTGTGRYEQY

clone size: .
V gene: TRBV18
J gene: TRBJ2-6
CDR3 protein: ASSSQSSGANVLT

clone size: .
V gene: TRBV29-1
J gene: TRBJ2-6
CDR3 protein: SVKTAGANVLT

clone size: .
V gene: TRBV4-2
J gene: TRBJ1-2
CDR3 protein: ASSQDRSQLGDGYT

clone size: .
V gene: TRBV19
J gene: TRBJ2-7
CDR3 protein: ACQGQGSYEQY

clone size: few
V gene: TRBV9
J gene: TRBJ2-3
CDR3 protein: ASSPGRRPWGETQY

clone size: few
V gene: TRBV7-9
J gene: TRBJ2-5
CDR3 protein: ASSPGQLEY

clone size: few
V gene: TRBV19
J gene: TRBJ1-2
CDR3 protein: ASSRGTANYGYT

clone size: few
V gene: TRBV11-3
J gene: TRBJ2-1
CDR3 protein: ASSPSGLASDEQF

clone size: few
V gene: TRBV2
J gene: TRBJ2-7
CDR3 protein: ASRLTSGGTYEQY

clone size: .
V gene: TRBV23-1
J gene: TRBJ1-3
CDR3 protein: ASSIPGNGSGNTIY

clone size: few
V gene: TRBV6-5
J gene: TRBJ1-5
CDR3 protein: ASTETPGQPQH

clone size: .
V gene: TRBV4-3
J gene: TRBJ2-2
CDR3 protein: ASSRRLAGDDTGELF

clone size: .
V gene: TRBV5-6
J gene: TRBJ2-5
CDR3 protein: ASSSLFPGTGAETQY

clone size: few
V gene: TRBV29-1
J gene: TRBJ2-1
CDR3 protein: SVIGSGEDEQF

clone size: few
V gene: TRBV27
J gene: TRBJ1-1
CDR3 protein: ASSYTQGHTEAF